Below are 14 T cell receptor beta chains sequenced from a single sample in a study of a mutant IDH1 vaccine in newly diagnosed glioma (dated by TCRdb to about 2021). These TCRs' antigens remain unknown. The time point label, as the study defines it: week 23, last vaccination. Each vaccine dose was 300 ug of a 20-mer mutant IDH1 peptide in Montanide, given subcutaneously with topical imiquimod. Libraries were prepared through the immunoSEQ multiplex PCR assay. In its TCRdb copy, this immuneACCESS table keeps in-frame sequences only and misses some clones. Where compared with another copy, unresolved V genes explain less than half of these, and the others have no known cause. The sample table shows 35,000 to 55,000 clones, and roughly 83% are seen once. The ten largest account for approximately 2.5% of the sample. Material: PBMCs, obtained from a glioma patient whose treatment included an IDH1 peptide vaccine. Receptors originate from a woman aged 18-35 years with glioma. Some clones in this sample may be carry-over from other donors' samples.

V usage is TRBV7-6 and J usage is TRBJ2-2; D is possibly TRBD1 or TRBD2 (5 bases each). The CDR3 has 14 amino acids. CDR1 is SGHVS, CDR2 FNYEAQ, per germline. The ends were cut back, 4 bases at V and 5 bases at J, with 11 bases in the middle. CDR3 sequence (DNA): TGTGCCAGCAGCTCCGGGACCACAACCGGGGAGCTGTTTTTT. This encodes CASSSGTTTGELFF.

This chain uses TRBV19 with TRBJ1-6, with TRBD1 matching over 7 bases. Germline lookup yields CDR1 LNHDA and CDR2 SQIVND (reference sequence). The CDR3 runs 14 residues. The ends lost 4 bases at V and 3 bases at J; junction bases unmatched: 0. The CDR3 loop is CASSRDSYNSPLHF. CDR3 nucleotides: TGTGCCAGTAGTAGGGACAGCTATAATTCACCCCTCCACTTT.

The chain uses TRBV9 and TRBJ1-3; D is uncertain. Germline values: CDR1 SGDLS, CDR2 YYNGEE. With 0 bases removed from V and 0 bases from J, the gap between germline ends came to 13 bases. The CDR3 totals 17 residues. Here the CDR3 reads CASSVGEGRSSGNTIYF. The CDR3 DNA is TGTGCCAGCAGCGTAGGAGAAGGCCGGAGCTCTGGAAACACCATATATTTT.

This chain links TRBV4-3 with TRBJ1-1; 7 positions agree with TRBD1. The CDR3 is made up of 16 amino acids. With V trimmed by 1 base and J by 4 bases, 9 bases remained unmatched. Germline loops: CDR1 LGHNA, CDR2 YSLEER. The CDR3 protein is CASSQVHTGESTEAFF. The CDR3 DNA follows: TGCGCCAGCAGCCAAGTACATACAGGGGAGAGCACTGAAGCTTTCTTT.

The chain uses TRBV11-2 and TRBJ2-2; weak D call: TRBD2 (6 bases). Germline CDR1 is SGHAT and CDR2 is FQNNGV. Trimming left V 4 bases short and J 5 bases short, with 14 bases between. CDR3 length: 15 amino acids. CDR3 bases: TGTGCCAGCAGCTCCCCGGGGGAGAGGACCGGGGAGCTGTTTTTT. Protein sequence: CASSSPGERTGELFF.

This clone has only one observation. The chain uses TRBV7-6 and TRBJ1-2, with 7 bases matching TRBD1. The CDR3 runs to 13 residues. Trimming cost V 2 bases and J 8 bases; bases outside gene matches: 5. Germline lookup yields CDR1 SGHVS and CDR2 FNYEAQ. The CDR3 protein is CASSLKGAGGYTF. The CDR3 nucleotides read TGTGCCAGCAGCTTAAAGGGGGCTGGGGGCTACACCTTC.

The rearrangement uses TRBV4-1 and TRBJ2-7, with 10 positions matching TRBD2. There are 17 residues in the CDR3. Germline lookup yields CDR1 MGHRA and CDR2 YSYEKL. After removal of 3 bases from V and 4 bases from J, the junction contained 12 bases not matched to a gene. This chain's CDR3 is CASSHPTGTSDSYEQYF. Written as DNA, the CDR3 is TGCGCCAGCAGCCACCCAACCGGGACTAGCGACTCGTACGAGCAGTACTTC.

As to this clone: The same CDR3 also results from other DNA sequences found in this sample. The chain employs TRBV9 and TRBJ2-7; 11 bases map to TRBD2. CDR1 is SGDLS, CDR2 YYNGEE, per germline. The CDR3 sequence is 14 residues long. The ends lost 2 bases at V and 3 bases at J; junction bases unmatched: 1. In nucleotides, the CDR3 is TGTGCCAGCAGCGTCGGACTAGCGGGCTACGAGCAGTACTTC. Protein sequence: CASSVGLAGYEQYF.

V gene TRBV4-2 combines with J gene TRBJ1-5; D may be TRBD1 (6 bases). V shed 0 bases and J shed 11 bases, with 17 bases lying between them. Germline CDR1 reads LGHNA; CDR2 reads YNFKEQ. The CDR3 contains 15 residues. The CDR3 nucleotides are TGTGCCAGCAGCCAAGACGAAGGACAGATCTCGACCCAGCATTTT. Translating it yields CASSQDEGQISTQHF.

V gene TRBV7-8 combines with J gene TRBJ1-2; 7 bases agree with TRBD1. The CDR3 length is 13 residues. V dropped 1 base and J dropped 7; count of bases not matched to a gene: 3. CDR1 and CDR2 (germline): SGHVS, FQNEAQ. The CDR3 DNA reads as TGTGCCAGCAGCTTAGAGGGGGCCCGTGGCTACACCTTC. Protein product: CASSLEGARGYTF. Full variable domain (rest looked up from reference TRBV7-8 and TRBJ1-2): GAGVSQSPRYKVAKRGQDVALRCDPISGHVSLFWYQQALGQGPEFLTYFQNEAQLDKSGLPSDRFFAERPEGSVSTLKIQRTQQEDSAVYLCASSLEGARGYTFGSGTRLTVV.

This clone was picked up one time. The chain uses TRBV11-2 and TRBJ2-1; possibly TRBD2 for D (6 bases). CDR1 is SGHAT and CDR2 is FQNNGV in the germline V gene. V gave up 6 bases and J gave up 13 bases, with 19 bases separating them. The CDR3 runs to 13 residues. CDR3 DNA: TGTGCCAGCAGTTTTGGACGGCAAGCGGGTCAGTTCTTC. Amino acids: CASSFGRQAGQFF.

This chain uses TRBV4-2 with TRBJ1-1; D call uncertain. This CDR3 is 15 amino acids long. From germline, CDR1 is LGHNA and CDR2 YNFKEQ. Trimming removed 2 bases at V and 1 base at J, with 11 bases between. CDR3 region: CASSQKDGENTEAFF. CDR3 DNA: TGTGCCAGCAGCCAAAAGGACGGGGAGAACACTGAAGCTTTCTTT.

J is TRBJ1-4 and V is TRBV6-5; TRBD1 matches 8 bases. J was trimmed by 8 bases and V by 5 bases; bases with no gene match: 7. Germline-derived CDR1 and CDR2 are MNHEY and SVGAGI. This CDR3 spans 14 amino acids. The chain's CDR3 is CASSLGQGGEKLFF. CDR3 coding DNA: TGTGCCAGCAGTCTAGGACAGGGAGGGGAAAAACTGTTTTTT.

The chain uses TRBV6-1 and TRBJ1-1; 7 bases line up with TRBD1. Germline CDR1 is MNHNS and CDR2 is SASEGT. The CDR3 covers 14 residues. The J segment lost 0 bases and the V segment lost 7 bases, leaving 5 bases of the junction unmatched. In DNA form, the CDR3 reads TGTGCCAGCACCACGAGGGGGCTGAACACTGAAGCTTTCTTT. Its protein is CASTTRGLNTEAFF.